Below, 6 T cell receptor beta chains from the same sample are listed, as sequenced in a study of cytomegalovirus exposure and HLA in healthy donors (dated by TCRdb to about 2017). The library was prepared using the immunoSEQ multiplex PCR assay. The table was pulled from immuneACCESS by TCRdb, which kept in-frame rearrangements only. Such tables lose some clones; where checked, under half of the loss comes from unresolved V genes, and the rest has no known cause. Within this sample are about 220,000 clones, with approximately 80% of them counted one time only. The ten largest clones take up over 12% of the sample. Sequenced: PBMCs. Source of these receptors: a woman aged 25 to 39 in good health and CMV-seropositive.

The gene calls are TRBV6-1 and TRBJ2-7; D unresolved. The CDR3 has 15 amino acids. Germline loops: CDR1 MNHNS, CDR2 SASEGT. Trimming took 2 bases from V and 2 from J, leaving 13 bases between them. The CDR3: CASSERITSAYEQYF. CDR3 bases: TGTGCCAGCAGTGAACGGATAACGTCCGCCTACGAGCAGTACTTC.

This chain links TRBV6-5 with TRBJ1-2; D may be TRBD1 (5 bases). Trimming left V 6 bases short and J 4 bases short, with 15 bases between. From germline, CDR1 is MNHEY and CDR2 SVGAGI. There are 14 residues in the CDR3. The chain's CDR3 is CASRLSDGTYGYTF. The CDR3 DNA sequence: TGTGCCAGCAGACTATCGGACGGGACCTATGGCTACACCTTC.

The genes are TRBV9 and TRBJ2-1; 9 nucleotides match TRBD2. CDR1 is SGDLS and CDR2 is YYNGEE in the germline V gene. V lost 3 bases and J lost 4; bases outside the gene matches: 8. The CDR3 runs to 16 residues. The CDR3 bases are TGTGCCAGCAGCGACCCCGGGCTAGCGGGATACAATGAGCAGTTCTTC. It specifies CASSDPGLAGYNEQFF. The whole variable domain, filled in from reference TRBV9 and TRBJ2-1, reads DSGVTQTPKHLITATGQRVTLRCSPRSGDLSVYWYQQSLDQGLQFLIQYYNGEERAKGNILERFSAQQFPDLHSELNLSSLELGDSALYFCASSDPGLAGYNEQFFGPGTRLTVL.

This clone was detected only once. This rearrangement joins TRBV2 to TRBJ1-5; D possibly corresponds to TRBD1 (6 bases). V gave up 5 bases and J gave up 2 bases, with 13 bases separating them. Germline CDR1 and CDR2: SNHLY and FYNNEI. The CDR3 is 15 amino acids. This CDR3 reads CASSKTGYGNQPQHF. The CDR3 bases are TGTGCCAGCAGTAAAACAGGGTACGGCAATCAGCCCCAGCATTTT.

The chain combines TRBV4-1 with TRBJ2-4; TRBD1 might be the D (5 bases). Trimming stripped 0 bases from V and 3 bases from J, with 15 bases between. This CDR3 is built from 17 residues. Germline V gene sequence: CDR1 MGHRA, CDR2 YSYEKL. CDR3 residues: CASSQDRPAGRKNIQYF. CDR3 bases: TGCGCCAGCAGCCAAGACCGACCGGCAGGGCGCAAAAACATTCAGTACTTC.

This clone was detected only a few times. The rearrangement links TRBV21-1 to TRBJ2-7. TRBV21-1 is flagged as a pseudogene. There are 12 residues in the CDR3. CDR3 coding DNA: TGTGCCAGCAGTCCGACGCTTTACGAGCAGTACTTC. This codes for CASSPTLYEQYF.